A selection of T cell receptor beta chains follows, all from one sample in a study of early T cells in non-severe SARS-CoV-2 infection. In TCRdb, the 5' RACE reads were re-called with MiXCR into one record per CDR3 protein. This table has around 88,000 distinct CDR3 sequences, approximately 14% appearing once. Sequenced sample: whole blood. Receptors originate from an adult who was a healthcare worker with PCR-confirmed SARS-CoV-2 infection or an uninfected control (not recorded which). The CDR3 runs from the conserved cysteine through the conserved F or W. Each record gives: J gene, clone size, V gene, D gene, CDR3 DNA, CDR3 protein. A D gene is named only where the DNA matches it firmly. Not all rows give a size; the values are once, few, many and, for expanded clones, a class.

>TRBJ2-7|few|TRBV7-2|.
TGTGCCAGCAGCACCAGCCCCGGACTCTTCTACGAGCAGTACTTC
CASSTSPGLFYEQYF
>TRBJ2-2|few|TRBV5-6|.
TGTGCCAGCAGCCTCACCCCGGGACTTTCCAACACCGGGGAGCTGTTTTTT
CASSLTPGLSNTGELFF
>TRBJ2-3|many|TRBV30|.
TGTGCCTGCTCTAGGGGGGCGGGCACAGATACGCAGTATTTT
CACSRGAGTDTQYF
>TRBJ2-2|.|TRBV11-2|.
TGTGCCAGCAGCTTAGGTCTGTTCCCCGGGGAGCTGTTTTTT
CASSLGLFPGELFF
>TRBJ2-1|few|TRBV5-4|.
TGTGCCAGCAGCTCGACCTTAGCGCCGACGAACAATGAGCAGTTCTTC
CASSSTLAPTNNEQFF
>TRBJ1-1|few|TRBV7-9|.
TGTGCCAGCTACGGGGCGAACACTGAAGCTTTCTTT
CASYGANTEAFF
>TRBJ2-3|once|TRBV11-2|.
TGTGCCAGCAGCTTGGGCGGAAGGACCGAGGATACGCAGTATTTT
CASSLGGRTEDTQYF
>TRBJ1-1|.|TRBV14|.
TGTGCCAGCAGCAGTCAGTCCATATTGGGCACTGAAGCTTTCTTT
CASSSQSILGTEAFF
>TRBJ2-5|.|TRBV29-1|.
TGCAGCGTTGTAGTGGATGGGACCCAGTACTTC
CSVVVDGTQYF
>TRBJ2-7|.|TRBV9|TRBD2
TGTGCCAGCAGCGCCGGGACTAGCGCCTACGAGCAGTACTTC
CASSAGTSAYEQYF
>TRBJ2-3|.|TRBV24-1|TRBD1
TGTGCCACCAGTGATTTGACAGGGGGGACAGATACGCAGTATTTT
CATSDLTGGTDTQYF
>TRBJ2-7|few|TRBV20-1|.
TGCAGTGCTAGAGAGAGGGTCTCGTACGAGCAGTACTTC
CSARERVSYEQYF
>TRBJ2-3|.|TRBV20-1|.
TGCAGTGCTCCCCATTTCGGGGCAGATACGCAGTATTTT
CSAPHFGADTQYF
>TRBJ1-2|.|TRBV6-1|TRBD1
TGTGCCAGCAGCCCGGACAGGGAAGGTGGCTACACCTTC
CASSPDREGGYTF
>TRBJ2-5|few|TRBV6-5|.
TGTGCCAGCAGCCGCACAGGGAAAGAGACCCAGTACTTC
CASSRTGKETQYF
>TRBJ2-3|.|TRBV11-3|.
TGTGCCAGCAGCCCCGGGAAGCTGGGCCTCACAGATACGCAGTATTTT
CASSPGKLGLTDTQYF
>TRBJ1-2|few|TRBV29-1|.
TGCAGCGTTGAGGGTAGGGATGGCTACACCTTC
CSVEGRDGYTF
>TRBJ1-1|many|TRBV27|.
TGTGCCAGCGGGGCGGGCCCGGCAACTGAAGCTTTCTTT
CASGAGPATEAFF
>TRBJ2-3|.|TRBV20-1|TRBD2
TGCAGTGATCGGTCGGGGACTAGCAGTAGCACAGATACGCAGTATTTT
CSDRSGTSSSTDTQYF
>TRBJ1-4|few|TRBV14|.
TGTGCCAGCAGCCATTCCCTGACAGCCGCAACTAATGAAAAACTGTTTTTT
CASSHSLTAATNEKLFF
>TRBJ1-5|few|TRBV6-5|.
TGTGCCAACTACTGGACTCTTCGAAAGCCCCAGCATTTT
CANYWTLRKPQHF
>TRBJ1-2|many|TRBV7-9|.
TGTGCCAGCAGCCCCAAGGGAAGCGGCTATGGCTACACCTTC
CASSPKGSGYGYTF
>TRBJ1-1|few|TRBV12-2|.
TGTGCAAGTCGCCAGCAGGGGGAGGGAGTTAGTGATAACACTGAAGCTTTCTTT
CASRQQGEGVSDNTEAFF
>TRBJ2-1|.|TRBV30|TRBD2
TGTGCCTGGACACCCCCGACTAGCCGGAGCTCCTACAATGAGCAGTTCTTC
CAWTPPTSRSSYNEQFF
>TRBJ1-6|few|TRBV29-1|.
TGCAGCGTTGAACTAAGGGGGAAGAGGGCCCTCCACTTT
CSVELRGKRALHF
>TRBJ1-1|.|TRBV6-2/TRBV6-3|.
TGTGCCAGCAGTTATGTCACGGGGGCCTCAGCTTTCTTT
CASSYVTGASAFF
>TRBJ2-3|.|TRBV4-1|.
TGCGCCAGCAGCCAAGGGATCTTGCGAGATACGCAGTATTTT
CASSQGILRDTQYF
>TRBJ2-4|.|TRBV6-2/TRBV6-3|TRBD1
TGTGCCAGCAGATATAACGCAGGGGGTGAGATCCTTTTACAGTACTTC
CASRYNAGGEILLQYF
>TRBJ2-7|few|TRBV12-3/TRBV12-4|.
TGTGCCAGCAGTTTAAGTGACCGGACCTACGAGCAGTACTTC
CASSLSDRTYEQYF
>TRBJ2-1|few|TRBV28|.
TGTGCCAGCAGCCCCCCCCGCGGCAAGCAGTTCTTC
CASSPPRGKQFF
>TRBJ2-1|few|TRBV7-6|TRBD2
TGTGCCAGCAGCCCCAGACTAGCGGGAGGGCCACATGAGCAGTTCTTC
CASSPRLAGGPHEQFF
>TRBJ2-3|.|TRBV12-3/TRBV12-4|TRBD2
TGTGCCAGCAGCCGAGCGGGGGGCACAGATACGCAGTATTTT
CASSRAGGTDTQYF
>TRBJ1-2|many|TRBV19|TRBD1
TGTGCCAGTAGTTATACGACAGGGACGGGCGGCTACACCTTC
CASSYTTGTGGYTF
>TRBJ2-1|.|TRBV19|.
TGTGCCAGTAGTATAGCCGTATATCGTCCGGGCAATGAGCAGTTCTTC
CASSIAVYRPGNEQFF
>TRBJ1-2|few|TRBV28|TRBD1
TGTGCCAGCAGTTCAACCGGGACAGGGGAAGGCTACACCTTC
CASSSTGTGEGYTF
>TRBJ2-1|.|TRBV6-5|.
TGTGCCAGCAGTCGCAAGGGGGATGAGCAGTTCTTC
CASSRKGDEQFF
>TRBJ1-3|few|TRBV5-1|.
TGCGCCAGCAGCTTGGAAGGGAGCCCTGGAAACACCATATATTTT
CASSLEGSPGNTIYF
>TRBJ1-5|many|TRBV6-5|.
TGTGCCAGCAGTTACTTAGGGCCAGGGTGGAATCAGCCCCAGCATTTT
CASSYLGPGWNQPQHF
>TRBJ2-1|.|TRBV29-1|TRBD2
TGCAGCGTTGATGGGGGAGCGGGAGGGTTAGGCTATGAGCAGTTCTTC
CSVDGGAGGLGYEQFF
>TRBJ1-1|.|TRBV12-3/TRBV12-4|TRBD1
TGTGCCATATCGGATAAACAGGGGGCGGACACTGAAGCTTTCTTT
CAISDKQGADTEAFF
>TRBJ2-1|.|TRBV18|.
TGTGCCAGCTCATCGAGACGTAACCCGGCGGATGAGCAGTTCTTC
CASSSRRNPADEQFF
>TRBJ1-2|few|TRBV9|.
TGTGCCAGCAGCGTAGTCGGTGAGGGCTTACATGGCTACACCTTC
CASSVVGEGLHGYTF
>TRBJ1-1|many|TRBV29-1|TRBD1
TGCAGCGTTGACAGGGGGCGATTGGCGAACACTGAAGCTTTCTTT
CSVDRGRLANTEAFF
>TRBJ2-7|few|TRBV6-5|.
TGTGCCAGCAGTTATATGGGGACACGGTCTTACGAGCAGTACTTC
CASSYMGTRSYEQYF
>TRBJ2-7|few|TRBV4-1|TRBD2
TGCGCCAGCAGCCATCCCGGGACTAGCGGGTCCTCCTACGAGCAGTACTTC
CASSHPGTSGSSYEQYF
>TRBJ2-1|.|TRBV10-2|.
TGCGCCAGCAGATTGACTGGGAGGTGGAGCTCCTACAATGAGCAGTTCTTC
CASRLTGRWSSYNEQFF
>TRBJ1-5|few|TRBV27|.
TGTGCCAGCAGTTTTACAGGACGAACTAGCAATCAGCCCCAGCATTTT
CASSFTGRTSNQPQHF
>TRBJ1-1|.|TRBV29-1|.
TGCAGCGTTGTTAGGGAGTCGAACACTGAAGCTTTCTTT
CSVVRESNTEAFF
>TRBJ2-7|.|TRBV9|.
TGTGCCAGCAGCGGAAACAGGGGCGGGAACGAGCAGTACTTC
CASSGNRGGNEQYF
>TRBJ2-1|few|TRBV29-1|.
TGCAGCGTTGCTGCGCGGAGCTCCTACAATGAGCAGTTCTTC
CSVAARSSYNEQFF
>TRBJ1-3|many|TRBV28|.
TGTGCCAGCAACGGGGGCGTAGCGGGAAACACCATATATTTT
CASNGGVAGNTIYF
>TRBJ2-5|few|TRBV29-1|.
TGCAGCGGCGTGTTCAGGGGATTCGGAGAGACCCAGTACTTC
CSGVFRGFGETQYF
>TRBJ2-1|.|TRBV24-1|.
TGTGCCACCAGTGACCCCGGCAATGAGCAGTTCTTC
CATSDPGNEQFF
>TRBJ2-1|many|TRBV7-2|.
TGTGCCAGCAGCTTAACTCGCAATGAGCAGTTCTTC
CASSLTRNEQFF
>TRBJ2-3|few|TRBV11-3|.
TGTGCCAGCAGCACCTGGGAAGGACGAAATACGCAGTATTTT
CASSTWEGRNTQYF
>TRBJ2-1|many|TRBV4-1|.
TGCGCCAGCAGCGCGCCGCAGGGTTACAATGAGCAGTTCTTC
CASSAPQGYNEQFF
>TRBJ2-1|.|TRBV2|TRBD2
TGTGCCAGCGGCGGGGGAGCTCTAGCGGGATCAACCTACAATGAGCAGTTCTTC
CASGGGALAGSTYNEQFF
>TRBJ2-3|many|TRBV6-6|TRBD2
TGTGCCAGCAGTTCCTTGGGGGTGAGCGGGAGTGTTGAAGATACGCAGTATTTT
CASSSLGVSGSVEDTQYF
>TRBJ2-5|few|TRBV6-5|.
TGTGCCAGCAGTTACGGCGGTGCGGGGCAAGAGACCCAGTACTTC
CASSYGGAGQETQYF